This T cell receptor (beta chain) was observed in a study of a mutant IDH1 vaccine in newly diagnosed glioma. At the level of the study: Former treatment meant radiotherapy, temozolomide, or both; the majority had gotten both.

Concerning this clone: Antigen specificity is unknown.

The ends were cut back, 0 bases at V and 7 bases at J, with 11 bases in the middle. Germline V gene data show CDR1 as SGHRS and CDR2 as YFSETQ. CDR3 length: 13 residues. Time point here: week 11, during vaccination. Topical imiquimod accompanied each vaccine dose, which consisted of 300 ug of mutant IDH1 20-mer peptide. There were new WHO grade 3 or 4 astrocytomas in the donors, and these were IDH1-mutant and ATRX-lost. Assay used: immunoSEQ multiplex PCR; TCRdb lists only in-frame clones, some missing. The sample includes around 31,000 clones, roughly 89% seen only once; the top ten take 20% to 25%. This chain links TRBV5-1 with TRBJ2-7; no reliable D call. This clonotype was obtained from a man aged 18 to 35 with glioma. This specimen was PBMCs, taken from a glioma patient whose treatment included an IDH1 peptide vaccine. The DNA for the CDR3 is TGCGCCAGCAGCTTGGAATGGCTTAGTGAGCAGTACTTC. Translated: CASSLEWLSEQYF.